The text below deals with one T cell receptor (beta chain). Under the authors' procedure: Reference gene primer amplification yielded estimated nucleated cell counts. Profiled with immunoSEQ multiplex PCR; TCRdb holds only in-frame clones, not every one. V and J calls and clone size come straight from that table; D and trimming were deduced from the DNA. The sample carries about 250,000 clones, around 90% recorded once. These data belong to a study of blood T cell repertoires in COVID-19. Study-level information: The United States, Italy and Spain supplied acute and convalescent COVID-19 samples. Sample material is recorded as cDNA or gDNA derived from T cells, B-cell-depleted T cells, or PBMCs.

Germline V gene data show CDR1 as LGHDT and CDR2 as YNNKEL (reference sequence). The CDR3 has 18 residues. Trimming shortened V by 1 base and J by 1 base, and 16 bases separated the two germline ends. The chain has TRBV3-1 (or the pseudogene TRBV3-2) and TRBJ2-2; D remains unclear. The sample consisted of peripheral blood. The receptor was derived from a woman aged 25 to 45 with acute or convalescent COVID-19. The CDR3 reads CASSQVVRLLENTGELFF. CDR3 sequence (DNA): TGTGCCAGCAGCCAAGTGGTGCGACTTCTCGAGAACACCGGGGAGCTGTTTTTT.